The source of this TCR beta chain is a study of Ad26.COV2.S vaccination and SARS-CoV-2 variants. Study-level background: Recipients of Ad26.COV2.S got it intramuscularly, once or twice 56 days apart.

The study's findings and limits: The analyses of TCR breadth and depth may have understated the size of total T cell responses.

Using immunoSEQ multiplex PCR, the repertoire was profiled, and TCRdb retains in-frame clones only, with some absent. Of roughly 380,000 clones listed, more than 75% are singletons. Documented treatment: 15 to 20 received Ad26.COV2.S at low or high dose, single or two shots; 5 received placebo; per-sample allocation not given. Samples analyzed were those drawn on day 63 after the first vaccine or placebo injection. Cohort 1b enrolled adults aged 18-55 years in Boston. An Ad26 vector carrying the Wuhan-strain SARS-CoV-2 spike served as the vaccine. Comment on this clone: Its specificity is not known.

V was clipped by 5 bases and J by 3 bases, with 11 bases between them. The CDR3 contains 13 residues. Germline V CDR1 and CDR2: SNHLY, FYNNEI. The J gene is TRBJ2-7, the V gene TRBV2, with D perhaps TRBD1 (6 bases). This TCR was recovered from a person aged 18-60 years who received the Ad26.COV2.S COVID-19 vaccine or a placebo. Source: peripheral blood, taken in a trial of Ad26.COV2.S vaccine versus placebo. The CDR3 is CASSIRDNYEQYF. The CDR3 nucleotides read TGTGCCAGCAGTATTCGGGACAACTACGAGCAGTACTTC.